Shown below are 10 T cell receptor beta chains from a single sample sequenced in a study of T cells in Graves' hyperthyroidism and ophthalmopathy. The CDR3 regions of TCR beta were amplified from RNA transcripts. Initially, a first-round RT-PCR of the TCR CDR3 employed the HTBI primer set. MiXCR, applied by TCRdb to the multiplex PCR reads, yields one record per CDR3 protein. In the table there are about 270,000 distinct CDR3 sequences, about 20% of which are singletons. Sequenced sample: blood. Source of these receptors: a man between 25 and 39 years old with Graves' ophthalmopathy.

This sequence joins TRBV9 and TRBJ1-2; the D gene is possibly TRBD1 (5 bases). The germline V gene has CDR1 SGDLS and CDR2 YYNGEE. V lost 3 bases, J lost 9 bases, and 12 bases lay in between. The CDR3 is 12 residues long. CDR3 protein: CASSGYVDSYTF. CDR3 DNA sequence: TGTGCCAGCAGCGGCTACGTGGACAGCTACACCTTC.

This clonotype has at least ten counts. CDR3 residues: CASSPRGQGNYGYTF. As DNA, the CDR3 is TGTGCCAGCAGCCCTAGGGGACAGGGGAACTATGGCTACACCTTC. The genes are TRBV13 and TRBJ1-2; TRBD1 matches 10 bases. The germline gives CDR1 PRHDT, CDR2 FYEKMQ (reference sequence). This CDR3 is 15 amino acids long. V shed 5 bases, J shed 2 bases, and the junction held 5 bases outside the gene matches.

This clonotype has a handful of counts. The rearrangement uses TRBV5-1 and TRBJ2-1, with a possible D match to TRBD1 (5 bases). This CDR3 contains 17 residues. Trimming removed 0 bases at V and 7 bases at J, with 20 bases between. The germline CDR1 and CDR2 sequences are SGHRS and YFSETQ. The CDR3 loop reads CASSLELQGNGRNEQFF. The CDR3 DNA follows: TGCGCCAGCAGCTTGGAGCTCCAGGGAAATGGTAGGAATGAGCAGTTCTTC. The full variable domain, in which reference TRBV5-1 and TRBJ2-1 provide the parts outside the CDR3, is KAGVTQTPRYLIKTRGQQVTLSCSPISGHRSVSWYQQTPGQGLQFLFEYFSETQRNKGNFPGRFSGRQFSNSRSEMNVSTLELGDSALYLCASSLELQGNGRNEQFFGPGTRLTVL.

In its sample, this clonotype was seen once. This chain links TRBV24-1 with TRBJ2-1; D ambiguous. The J call may not be correct, given that the DNA end is closer to TRBJ2-7. Germline lookup yields CDR1 KGHDR and CDR2 SFDVKD. This CDR3 spans 14 amino acids. The CDR3 spells CATSTRISNNEQYF. The CDR3 region has the DNA TGTGCCACCAGTACGAGGATCTCGAACAATGAGCAGTACTTC.

CDR3 protein: CASSVAAGRSGNTIYF. The CDR3 DNA is TGTGCCAGCAGCGTAGCGGCGGGCCGCTCTGGAAACACCATATATTTT. The V gene is TRBV9, the J gene TRBJ1-3, with D unclear. Trimming left V 0 bases short and J 0 bases short, with 10 bases between. This CDR3 comprises 16 residues. The V gene's germline CDR1 is SGDLS and CDR2 YYNGEE.

The table lists this clonotype with a few counts. J is TRBJ2-7 and V is TRBV6-2 or TRBV6-3; D gene ambiguous. The V end lost 8 bases, the J end lost 5 bases, and 16 bases lay between the germline ends. CDR1 is MNHEY and CDR2 is SVGEGT in the germline V gene. This CDR3 is built from 13 residues. CDR3 in amino acids: CASGEPGRDEQYF. CDR3 DNA: TGTGCCAGCGGCGAGCCCGGAAGAGACGAGCAGTACTTC.

This clonotype was found once. J is TRBJ2-3 and V is TRBV12-3 or TRBV12-4, with 8 bases lining up with TRBD1. The CDR3 has 15 amino acids. Losses at the gene ends were 7 bases for V and 1 base for J; bases not matched to a gene: 7. The CDR3 coding sequence is TGTGCCAGCACTAACAGGGGACAGGGCACAGATACGCAGTATTTT. Its protein product is CASTNRGQGTDTQYF.

As to this clonotype: This may stem from a read error, because a much larger clone lies one nucleotide away. The chain links TRBV18 to TRBJ2-3; D gene unclear. The ends were cut back, 10 bases at V and 0 bases at J, with 14 bases in the middle. The CDR3 is made up of 14 amino acids. Germline assignment: CDR1 KGHSH and CDR2 LQKENI. The CDR3 region is CANSLSSSTDTQYF. The CDR3, as DNA: TGTGCCAACTCCCTTTCGTCCAGCACAGATACGCAGTATTTT.

This clonotype was seen a few times. The gene calls are TRBV6-1 and TRBJ2-2; TRBD2 aligns across 11 bases. The J segment lost 4 bases and the V segment lost 5 bases, leaving 9 bases of the junction unmatched. In germline, CDR1 is MNHNS, CDR2 SASEGT. The CDR3 totals 17 residues. The CDR3 spells CASSWDSGRAVTGELFF. CDR3 coding DNA: TGTGCCAGCAGTTGGGATAGCGGGAGGGCCGTCACCGGGGAGCTGTTTTTT.

The chain links TRBV12-3 or TRBV12-4 to TRBJ1-1; tentative D call: TRBD1 (5 bases). Between the trimmed V and J ends, which lost 2 bases and 0 bases, there was a span of 10 bases. The CDR3 has 15 residues. CDR3 nucleotide sequence: TGTGCCAGCAGTTTATACGGGGGGGTGAACACTGAAGCTTTCTTT. As protein: CASSLYGGVNTEAFF.